The entry that follows covers one T cell receptor (beta chain) sequence. Its target is not known. The CDR3 has 12 residues. The germline V gene has CDR1 SQVTM and CDR2 ANQGSEA. Using immunoSEQ multiplex PCR, the repertoire was profiled, and TCRdb retains in-frame clones only, with some absent. Among hundreds of thousands of clones listed, less than 75% were seen once. This sample was taken from a study of cytotoxic CD8 clonotypes in ibrutinib-treated CLL. Study-wide points: The times at which samples were taken varied between sustained-remission and progressing patients.

The sequence derives from a human donor with chronic lymphocytic leukemia. Sequencing used PBMCs, obtained after 24 months of ibrutinib treatment. The chain joins TRBV29-1 to TRBJ2-5; 9 bases map to TRBD1. The DNA for the CDR3 is TGCAGTGGGACAGGGAACCAAGAGACCCAGTACTTC. Its protein product is CSGTGNQETQYF.